Sequencing of this TCR beta chain was carried out in a study of shared clonotypes between healthy human individuals. This clone was detected once. Each replicate PCR on the sorted subsets used 200 to 250 ng DNA (roughly 30,000 T cell genomes). Libraries were prepared by immunoSEQ multiplex PCR; TCRdb keeps only in-frame clonotypes and omits some of them. The sample has more than 2,000,000 clones; 90% to 95% are singletons. Caucasian adults residing in Nashville, Tennessee made up all the donors. Trimming removed 6 bases from V and 6 bases from J; junction bases left unmatched: 9. Germline CDR1 reads GTSNPN; CDR2 reads SVGIG (reference sequence). The CDR3 has 15 amino acids.

The chain employs TRBV30 and TRBJ2-1; 12 positions agree with TRBD2. This TCR derives from a man younger than 35 in good health. Some clones in this sample may be carry-over from other donors' samples. Sequencing was done on a sample of naive CD4+ T cells from PBMCs. Subset in this sample: CD45RA+ positively selected. The CDR3 spells CACHRLAGEPNEQFF. CDR3 coding DNA: TGTGCCTGCCATCGACTAGCGGGGGAGCCCAATGAGCAGTTCTTC.